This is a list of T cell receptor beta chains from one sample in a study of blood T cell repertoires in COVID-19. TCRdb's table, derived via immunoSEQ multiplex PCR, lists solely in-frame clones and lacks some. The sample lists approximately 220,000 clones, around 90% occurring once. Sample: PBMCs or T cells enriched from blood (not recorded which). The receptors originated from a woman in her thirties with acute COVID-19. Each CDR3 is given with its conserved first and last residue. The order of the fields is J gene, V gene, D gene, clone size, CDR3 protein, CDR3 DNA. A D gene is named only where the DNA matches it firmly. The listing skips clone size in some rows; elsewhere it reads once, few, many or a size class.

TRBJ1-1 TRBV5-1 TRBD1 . CASSLGQGNIEAFF TGCGCCAGCAGCTTAGGACAGGGTAACATTGAAGCTTTCTTT
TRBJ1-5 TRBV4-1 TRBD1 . CASSQGGPGGYSNQPQHF TGCGCCAGCAGCCAGGGTGGCCCAGGGGGGTATAGCAATCAGCCCCAGCATTTT
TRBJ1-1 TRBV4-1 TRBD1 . CASSQARQGVTEAFF TGCGCCAGCAGCCAAGCCCGACAGGGAGTAACTGAAGCTTTCTTT
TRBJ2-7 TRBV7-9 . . CASSSVDRTVPPYEQYF TGTGCCAGCAGCTCCGTCGACCGGACAGTGCCTCCCTACGAGCAGTACTTC
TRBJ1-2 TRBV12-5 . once CASGLGTGLVNYGYTF TGTGCTAGTGGTTTGGGAACAGGGCTTGTAAACTATGGCTACACCTTC
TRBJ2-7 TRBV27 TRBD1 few CASSFPGTGLYEQYF TGTGCCAGCAGTTTTCCCGGGACAGGGTTGTACGAGCAGTACTTC
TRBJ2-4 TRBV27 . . CASSFSTGKNIQYF TGTGCCAGCAGTTTTTCTACAGGGAAAAACATTCAGTACTTC
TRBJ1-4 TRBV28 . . CASSSPSNEKLFF TGTGCCAGCAGTTCCCCCTCTAATGAAAAACTGTTTTTT
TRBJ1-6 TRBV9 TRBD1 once CASSGSRGQDSPLHF TGTGCCAGCAGCGGGTCCAGGGGGCAGGATTCACCCCTCCACTTT
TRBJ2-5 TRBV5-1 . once CASRPGGRWVQETQYF TGCGCCAGCAGACCCGGGGGGCGTTGGGTACAAGAGACCCAGTACTTC
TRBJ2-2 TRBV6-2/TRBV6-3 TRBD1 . CASSYRASGTGMRVVPGELFF TGTGCCAGCAGCTATAGGGCGTCCGGGACAGGTATGAGAGTAGTCCCCGGGGAGCTGTTTTTT